The source of this TCR beta chain is a study of vaccination and CD4 T cells after COVID-19. As for the study in general: Each enrolled participant received a two-dose regimen of either BNT162b2 or mRNA-1273 vaccine. Cultures designated as controls were supplied with a CEFX pool, an HIV-1 Nef pool, or no peptide.

Cultured CD4+ T-cell DNA underwent Oncomine TCR Beta short-read sequencing. TCRdb reanalysed the PCR reads using MiXCR and keeps one entry per CDR3 protein. Among roughly 1,500 distinct CDR3 sequences listed, roughly 11% were seen once. Treatment described: roughly ten-day PBMC culture with coronavirus spike peptide pools or control peptides (ViraFEST assay). It was before the COVID-19 pandemic (2011-2018) that the unexposed donor's CD4+ T cells were collected. In regard to this clonotype: The antigen is unknown.

This CDR3 has 15 amino acids. Germline lookup yields CDR1 DFQATT and CDR2 SNEGSKA (reference sequence). The V end lost 1 base, the J end lost 7 bases, and 17 bases lay between the germline ends. Input material: CD4+ T cells from blood, cultured in vitro. The chain carries TRBV20-1 and TRBJ1-5; no definite D call. The receptor was isolated from a human donor in good health. The CDR3 loop is CSARVVTHNGQPQHF. CDR3 DNA: TGCAGTGCTAGAGTCGTGACACATAACGGCCAGCCCCAGCATTTT.